This passage covers 30 T cell receptor beta chains from one sample sequenced in a study of OX40 agonist ivuxolimab in advanced cancers. The protocol was immunoSEQ multiplex PCR, while the TCRdb copy is restricted to in-frame clones and leaves out a portion. In the table there are 45,000 to 65,000 clones, approximately 90% of which are singletons. The sample was CD4+ or CD8+ T cells sorted from blood, taken in a trial of the OX40 agonist ivuxolimab. The receptors were gathered from an adult with an advanced solid tumor such as melanoma, head and neck, liver or kidney cancer.

The rearrangement joins TRBV5-6 to TRBJ1-4, with TRBD1 identical over 9 bases. CDR1 is SGHDT, CDR2 YYEEEE, per germline. V lost 4 bases to trimming and J lost 7 bases; unmatched junction nucleotides: 8. The length of the CDR3 is 15 residues. In nucleotides, the CDR3 is TGTGCCAGCAGCGAAATGACAGGGGGGCGTGAAAAACTGTTTTTT. Translating gives CASSEMTGGREKLFF.

This clone was detected only once. The J gene is TRBJ2-2, the V gene TRBV30, with D unresolved. In germline, CDR1 is GTSNPN, CDR2 SVGIG (reference sequence). With 2 bases removed from V and 1 base from J, the gap between germline ends came to 8 bases. The CDR3 covers 14 residues. The CDR3 loop is CAWSLTLNTGELFF. For the CDR3, the DNA is TGTGCCTGGAGTCTCACTTTGAACACCGGGGAGCTGTTTTTT.

This clone was counted between two and nine times. The chain employs TRBV2 and TRBJ2-3; D is possibly TRBD1 or TRBD2 (6 bases each). Germline loops: CDR1 SNHLY, CDR2 FYNNEI. CDR3 length equals 17 residues. V shed 1 base and J shed 1 base, with 15 bases lying between them. CDR3 in DNA: TGTGCCAGCAGTGAAGTTGGTGGCCGGGGGCGCACAGATACGCAGTATTTT. Protein: CASSEVGGRGRTDTQYF. The full variable domain, rest sourced from reference TRBV2 and TRBJ2-3, is EPEVTQTPSHQVTQMGQEVILRCVPISNHLYFYWYRQILGQKVEFLVSFYNNEISEKSEIFDDQFSVERPDGSNFTLKIRSTKLEDSAMYFCASSEVGGRGRTDTQYFGPGTRLTVL.

The chain's CDR3 is CASSLALNNEQFF. CDR3 coding DNA: TGTGCCAGCAGCTTAGCACTGAACAATGAGCAGTTCTTC. V gene TRBV11-3 combines with J gene TRBJ2-1; no reliable D call. The germline CDR1 and CDR2 sequences are SGHNT and YENEEA. Trimming removed 1 base at V and 5 bases at J, with 6 bases between. This CDR3 spans 13 amino acids.

The V gene is TRBV30, the J gene TRBJ1-3; D might be TRBD1 (5 bases). CDR3 length: 10 residues. Germline values: CDR1 GTSNPN, CDR2 SVGIG (reference sequence). With 1 base removed from V and 10 bases from J, the gap between germline ends came to 5 bases. In DNA form, the CDR3 reads TGTGCCTGGAGTGAGGGGACCATATATTTT. Translating it yields CAWSEGTIYF.

The chain carries TRBV4-3 and TRBJ2-7; TRBD1 might be the D (6 bases). The CDR3 length is 13 residues. From germline, CDR1 is LGHNA and CDR2 YSLEER. The V gene lost 0 bases and the J gene lost 6 bases, with 9 bases spanning the gap. The CDR3 region has the DNA TGCGCCAGCAGCCAAGATACAGGGAGCGAGCAGTACTTC. Translated: CASSQDTGSEQYF.

The chain employs TRBV27 and TRBJ2-7, with TRBD1 matching over 8 bases. This CDR3 region has 15 residues. Germline V CDR1 and CDR2: MNHEY, SMNVEV (reference sequence). V trimming: 3 bases; J trimming: 0 bases; junction bases outside the gene matches: 4. Here the CDR3 reads CASSLTGDLSYEQYF. In DNA, the CDR3 is TGTGCCAGCAGTTTGACAGGGGACCTCTCCTACGAGCAGTACTTC.

The gene calls are TRBV19 and TRBJ1-1, with a weak D call TRBD1 (5 bases). Trimming removed 10 bases at V and 0 bases at J, with 12 bases between. The CDR3 has 13 amino acids. The germline V gene has CDR1 LNHDA and CDR2 SQIVND (reference sequence). The CDR3 region is CATGWGLNTEAFF. The CDR3 DNA follows: TGTGCCACAGGGTGGGGCCTGAACACTGAAGCTTTCTTT.

V gene TRBV4-2 combines with J gene TRBJ2-3, with TRBD2 identical over 9 bases. Trimming took 4 bases from V and 1 from J; bases not matched to a gene: 3. This CDR3 comprises 15 residues. Germline CDR1 reads LGHNA; CDR2 reads YNFKEQ. CDR3: CASSPRGGGTDTQYF. CDR3 bases: TGTGCCAGCAGCCCCCGCGGGGGGGGCACAGATACGCAGTATTTT.

V and J are TRBV1 and TRBJ2-3; the table's D call, TRBD1, has no DNA check behind it. TRBV1 is listed as a pseudogene. CDR3 size: 15 residues. CDR3 sequence reads: CTSSQDWQVTDTQYF. CDR3 sequence (DNA): TGCACCAGCAGCCAAGATTGGCAGGTCACAGATACGCAGTATTTT.

The chain carries TRBV5-1 and TRBJ2-5; TRBD2 might be the D (5 bases). Trimming removed 2 bases at V and 2 bases at J, with 13 bases between. The CDR3 spans 15 residues. Germline V lookup: CDR1 SGHRS, CDR2 YFSETQ. DNA for the CDR3: TGCGCCAGCAGCTTCCGGCGCCCGGGGCAAGAGACCCAGTACTTC. Its translation: CASSFRRPGQETQYF.

This sequence joins TRBV6-1 and TRBJ2-7; either TRBD1 or TRBD2 may supply D (5 bases each). Looked up from germline, CDR1 is MNHNS and CDR2 is SASEGT. The CDR3 totals 14 residues. V was shortened by 3 bases and J by 4 bases, with 13 bases between the two germline ends. The CDR3 is CASSDSGTAYEQYF. DNA of the CDR3: TGTGCCAGCAGTGACTCCGGGACCGCTTACGAGCAGTACTTC.

The J gene is TRBJ2-7, the V gene TRBV4-3; 7 bases match TRBD2. Looked up from germline, CDR1 is LGHNA and CDR2 is YSLEER. V lost 4 bases and J lost 4; bases outside the gene matches: 7. This CDR3 is built from 14 residues. The CDR3 region is CASSLRRESYEQYF. The CDR3 nucleotides read TGCGCCAGCAGCCTCCGGCGGGAGTCATACGAGCAGTACTTC.

The V gene is TRBV7-9, the J gene TRBJ2-7, with D perhaps TRBD2 (5 bases). The CDR3 spans 15 residues. V lost 3 bases and J 2 bases, leaving 14 bases between the germline ends. The germline V gene encodes CDR1 SEHNR and CDR2 FQNEAQ (reference sequence). DNA for the CDR3: TGTGCCAGCAGCTTTGCCCCCTCGGAGGCCTACGAGCAGTACTTC. Its protein is CASSFAPSEAYEQYF.

The chain is built from TRBV4-1 and TRBJ1-5; D is unclear. The CDR3 is 15 amino acids. V was shortened by 3 bases and J by 6 bases, with 15 bases between the two germline ends. In germline, CDR1 is MGHRA, CDR2 YSYEKL. The CDR3 region is CASSQERSFSQPQHF. As DNA, the CDR3 is TGCGCCAGCAGCCAGGAGCGTTCGTTCAGTCAGCCCCAGCATTTT.

The chain joins TRBV5-1 to TRBJ2-1; TRBD1 matches 10 bases. Germline V lookup: CDR1 SGHRS, CDR2 YFSETQ. The V gene end was trimmed by 4 bases and the J gene end by 3 bases; junction bases not matched to a gene: 1. CDR3 length equals 14 residues. This chain's CDR3 is CASSRTGGYNEQFF. In DNA, the CDR3 is TGCGCCAGCAGCAGGACAGGGGGCTACAATGAGCAGTTCTTC.

The sample holds one count of this clone. V and J are TRBV2 and TRBJ1-5; a possible D gene is TRBD1 (5 bases). V lost 3 bases to trimming and J lost 1 base, with 7 bases between them. This CDR3 has 14 residues. CDR1 and CDR2 from the germline V gene are SNHLY and FYNNEI. DNA of the CDR3: TGTGCCAGCAGTGAGTGGGACAGCAATCAGCCCCAGCATTTT. Protein product: CASSEWDSNQPQHF.

The chain carries TRBV5-4 and TRBJ2-3, with a tentative D call TRBD1 (6 bases). Trimming removed 0 bases from V and 2 bases from J, with 10 bases in between. The germline V gene encodes CDR1 SGHNT and CDR2 YYREEE (reference sequence). There are 15 residues in the CDR3. The CDR3 spells CASSLAGDLTDTQYF. The CDR3, as DNA: TGTGCCAGCAGCTTGGCAGGGGACCTCACAGATACGCAGTATTTT.

This rearrangement joins TRBV5-6 to TRBJ2-1; D is unclear. Germline CDR1 reads SGHDT; CDR2 reads YYEEEE. V was clipped by 0 bases and J by 12 bases, with 10 bases between them. The CDR3 loop spans 12 amino acids. For the CDR3, the DNA is TGTGCCAGCAGCTTGGAAGATACGAGGCAGTTCTTC. The encoded protein is CASSLEDTRQFF.

This clone is medium-sized within its sample. The CDR3 region is CASSPNLGTGGNEQYF. CDR3 in DNA: TGCGCCAGCAGCCCTAACCTCGGGACAGGGGGCAACGAGCAGTACTTC. The genes are TRBV5-1 and TRBJ2-7; 12 nucleotides align to TRBD1. The length of the CDR3 is 16 residues. Germline CDR1 is SGHRS and CDR2 is YFSETQ. V shed 4 bases and J 5 bases; nucleotides not matched to a gene: 10.

This clone was seen only a few times. The chain has TRBV14 and TRBJ1-4; D unresolved. The germline CDR1 and CDR2 sequences are SGHDN and FVKESK. The V gene lost 4 bases and the J gene lost 0 bases, with 9 bases spanning the gap. The CDR3 extends over 15 amino acids. The CDR3 here is CASSPVLSTNEKLFF. The CDR3 bases are TGTGCCAGCAGCCCTGTCTTATCAACTAATGAAAAACTGTTTTTT.

This chain's CDR3 is CASSQDPGLAGGQETQYF. The CDR3 bases are TGTGCCAGCAGCCAAGATCCGGGACTAGCGGGGGGGCAAGAGACCCAGTACTTC. The genes are TRBV4-2 and TRBJ2-5, with TRBD2 identical over 16 bases. Trimming took 0 bases from V and 2 from J; bases not matched to a gene: 3. CDR1 and CDR2 from the germline V gene are LGHNA and YNFKEQ. This CDR3 region has 18 residues.

The CDR3 nucleotides read TGTGCCAGCAGCGACAGGGTCGGAGTGGGCTACACCTTC. Protein: CASSDRVGVGYTF. V and J are TRBV7-9 and TRBJ1-2, with TRBD1 matching over 7 bases. The length of the CDR3 is 13 residues. J was trimmed by 8 bases and V by 5 bases; bases with no gene match: 8. Germline V lookup: CDR1 SEHNR, CDR2 FQNEAQ (reference sequence). The complete variable domain, with remaining parts taken from reference TRBV7-9 and TRBJ1-2, reads DTGVSQNPRHKITKRGQNVTFRCDPISEHNRLYWYRQTLGQGPEFLTYFQNEAQLEKSRLLSDRFSAERPKGSFSTLEIQRTEQGDSAMYLCASSDRVGVGYTFGSGTRLTVV.

The chain joins TRBV25-1 to TRBJ1-2; 7 bases are a match to TRBD1. Trimming removed 8 bases from V and 2 bases from J; junction bases left unmatched: 14. CDR3 size: 16 residues. In germline, CDR1 is MGHDK, CDR2 SYGVNS. The CDR3 nucleotides read TGTGCCAGCTCGGGGATCGGGACAGATGAAAACTATGGCTACACCTTC. Translated, it gives CASSGIGTDENYGYTF.

This chain uses TRBV4-3 with TRBJ2-7; perhaps TRBD1 as D (5 bases). V lost 0 bases to trimming and J lost 12 bases, with 18 bases between them. Germline CDR1 reads LGHNA; CDR2 reads YSLEER. The CDR3 runs to 14 residues. This chain's CDR3 is CASSQDLGQGFLYF. In nucleotides, the CDR3 is TGCGCCAGCAGCCAAGATCTGGGGCAGGGTTTTTTGTACTTC.

The V and J genes are TRBV7-9 and TRBJ2-7, with TRBD2 identical over 7 bases. Trimming at V came to 3 bases and at J to 5 bases, leaving 7 bases not matched to a gene. In germline, CDR1 is SEHNR, CDR2 FQNEAQ (reference sequence). The CDR3 is 14 amino acids. The CDR3 region is CASSFSMGRDEQYF. DNA of the CDR3: TGTGCCAGCAGCTTCTCGATGGGGAGGGACGAGCAGTACTTC.

This chain connects TRBV4-1 to TRBJ1-6; possible D gene TRBD1, 6 bases. This CDR3 is built from 13 residues. CDR1 and CDR2 (germline): MGHRA, YSYEKL. The V gene lost 8 bases and the J gene lost 2 bases, with 7 bases spanning the gap. The CDR3 DNA reads TGCGCCAGCGGGGGCCCCTATAATTCACCCCTCCACTTT. This translates into CASGGPYNSPLHF.

This chain connects TRBV30 to TRBJ1-1; tentatively, D is TRBD1 (5 bases). The germline CDR1 and CDR2 sequences are GTSNPN and SVGIG (reference sequence). Trimming stripped 8 bases from V and 0 bases from J, with 7 bases between. The CDR3 covers 11 residues. The CDR3 nucleotides are TGTGCCCGGGGGATGAACACTGAAGCTTTCTTT. It is translated as CARGMNTEAFF.

The chain links TRBV4-1 to TRBJ2-7, with TRBD2 matching 8 bases. The V gene end was trimmed by 3 bases and the J gene end by 0 bases; junction bases not matched to a gene: 4. Germline loops: CDR1 MGHRA, CDR2 YSYEKL. This CDR3 has 15 residues. The CDR3 DNA follows: TGCGCCAGCAGCCAGAGCGGGGGAAGCTCCTACGAGCAGTACTTC. This encodes CASSQSGGSSYEQYF.

The chain couples TRBV5-4 to TRBJ2-5, with TRBD1 identical over 8 bases. Per the germline V gene, CDR1 is SGHNT and CDR2 is YYREEE (reference sequence). The trim removed 0 bases at V and 5 bases at J, leaving 6 bases unmatched. This CDR3 is 15 amino acids long. CDR3 loop: CASSLEAGGAETQYF. CDR3 nucleotide sequence: TGTGCCAGCAGCTTGGAGGCAGGGGGCGCGGAGACCCAGTACTTC.